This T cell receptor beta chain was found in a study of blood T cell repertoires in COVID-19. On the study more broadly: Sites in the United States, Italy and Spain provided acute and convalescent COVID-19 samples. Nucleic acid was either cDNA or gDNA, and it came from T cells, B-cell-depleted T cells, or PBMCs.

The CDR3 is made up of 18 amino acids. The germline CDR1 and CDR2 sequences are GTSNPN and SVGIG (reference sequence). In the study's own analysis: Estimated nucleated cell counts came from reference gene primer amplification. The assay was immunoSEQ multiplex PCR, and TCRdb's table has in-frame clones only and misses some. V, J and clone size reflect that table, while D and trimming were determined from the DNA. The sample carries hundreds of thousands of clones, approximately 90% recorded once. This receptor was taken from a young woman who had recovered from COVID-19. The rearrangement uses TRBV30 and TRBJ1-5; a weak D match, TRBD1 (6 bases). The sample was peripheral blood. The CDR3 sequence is CRNFSRDTQTYSNQPQHF. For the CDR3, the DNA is TGTCGAAATTTTAGCAGGGACACCCAGACGTATAGCAATCAGCCCCAGCATTTT.